These 24 T cell receptor beta chains originate from one sample sequenced in a study of T cell changes during pregnancy in multiple sclerosis. Here immunoSEQ multiplex PCR was the method, and the copy in TCRdb shows in-frame clones only, minus some. The repertoire includes fewer than 80,000 clones, over 85% of them detected once, and approximately 0.15% sits in the top ten. The sample here was CD4+ T cells from peripheral blood mononuclear cells, taken after pregnancy. Receptor source: a female donor with multiple sclerosis, enrolled in a pregnancy study.

This chain connects TRBV6-6 to TRBJ2-2; 7 bases fit TRBD1. The ends lost 6 bases at V and 0 bases at J; junction bases unmatched: 4. Germline V gene lookup returns CDR1 MNHNY and CDR2 SVGAGI (reference sequence). The CDR3 runs 15 residues. The chain's CDR3 is CASSSDRTNTGELFF. The CDR3 DNA reads TGTGCCAGCAGCTCGGACAGGACGAACACCGGGGAGCTGTTTTTT.

The CDR3 nucleotides read TGCGCCAGCAGCCCGACAGTCACAGATACGCAGTATTTT. Residues: CASSPTVTDTQYF. J is TRBJ2-3 and V is TRBV4-3; possibly TRBD1 for D (5 bases). V was pared by 4 bases and J by 2 bases, with 7 bases between. The CDR3 consists of 13 residues. Germline CDR1 reads LGHNA; CDR2 reads YSLEER.

CDR3 sequence reads: CASSLDGASTDTQYF. Written as DNA, the CDR3 is TGTGCCAGCAGCTTGGACGGAGCTAGCACAGATACGCAGTATTTT. V usage is TRBV5-6 and J usage is TRBJ2-3; D unresolved. CDR1 is SGHDT, CDR2 YYEEEE, per germline. V was cut by 0 bases and J by 0 bases, with 8 bases left in between. CDR3 length equals 15 residues.

V is TRBV28 and J is TRBJ2-7, with 7 bases identical to TRBD1. The CDR3 length is 15 residues. V was pared by 2 bases and J by 6 bases, with 10 bases of the junction left unmatched. The germline gives CDR1 MDHEN, CDR2 SYDVKM. CDR3: CASSLTPGTASEQYF. CDR3 sequence (DNA): TGTGCCAGCAGTTTAACCCCCGGGACAGCGTCCGAGCAGTACTTC.

This chain links TRBV9 with TRBJ2-3; possible D gene TRBD2, 5 bases. The ends were cut back, 0 bases at V and 1 base at J, with 9 bases in the middle. Germline CDR1 reads SGDLS; CDR2 reads YYNGEE. The CDR3 is 15 amino acids. The CDR3 sequence: CASSVVGGGTDTQYF. Here the CDR3 DNA reads TGTGCCAGCAGCGTAGTAGGAGGAGGCACAGATACGCAGTATTTT.

The genes are TRBV5-6 and TRBJ1-1; maybe TRBD1 (6 bases). This CDR3 contains 15 residues. Germline V gene lookup returns CDR1 SGHDT and CDR2 YYEEEE. The V and J ends lost 1 base and 7 bases respectively, with 17 bases between them. The CDR3 DNA sequence: TGTGCCAGCAGCTTGCGGGGGGGGGCCACTAGTGAAGCTTTCTTT. This gives the protein CASSLRGGATSEAFF.

The V call is TRBV7-8, the J call TRBJ2-1; D might be TRBD2 (5 bases). The V gene lost 5 bases and the J gene lost 2 bases, with 19 bases spanning the gap. This CDR3 is built from 17 residues. CDR1 is SGHVS and CDR2 is FQNEAQ in the germline V gene. CDR3 sequence reads: CASSPSRRVSAYNEQFF. CDR3 DNA: TGTGCCAGCAGCCCCAGCCGGCGGGTTAGCGCCTACAATGAGCAGTTCTTC.

This clone has just one count. The V gene is TRBV5-1, the J gene TRBJ2-3; D may be TRBD1 (6 bases). The CDR3 has 18 amino acids. Germline CDR1 reads SGHRS; CDR2 reads YFSETQ. The V end lost 0 bases, the J end lost 6 bases, and 23 bases lay between the germline ends. As DNA, the CDR3 is TGCGCCAGCAGCTTGGCAGCGTCAGGGGTATCTGGCAGCGATACGCAGTATTTT. Translated: CASSLAASGVSGSDTQYF.

In its sample, this clone was seen a few times. The chain carries TRBV5-1 and TRBJ2-7; D possibly corresponds to TRBD1 (6 bases). Looked up from germline, CDR1 is SGHRS and CDR2 is YFSETQ. V was trimmed by 2 bases and J by 2 bases, leaving 14 bases between them. The CDR3 is made up of 15 amino acids. The CDR3 nucleotides are TGCGCCAGCAGCTTTAGGCCAGGGGACCCCTACGAGCAGTACTTC. This translates into CASSFRPGDPYEQYF.

In regard to this clone: Mismatch with germline at one junction end may stem from a read error. The CDR3 region is CASSYSGLVSHEQYF. The DNA for the CDR3 is TGTGCCAGCAGTTACTCGGGACTAGTCTCCCACGAGCAGTACTTC. V usage is TRBV6-5 and J usage is TRBJ2-7, with 8 bases aligning to TRBD2. This CDR3 has 15 amino acids. The germline CDR1 and CDR2 sequences are MNHEY and SVGAGI.

The chain has TRBV27 and TRBJ2-3, with 8 nucleotides matching TRBD2. The CDR3 runs to 18 residues. The V segment lost 3 bases and the J segment 5 bases; nucleotides outside the gene matches: 16. The V gene's germline CDR1 is MNHEY and CDR2 SMNVEV (reference sequence). The CDR3 nucleotides are TGTGCCAGCAGTTTGAGAGGAGGGCTAGCGGGTCGGAGAGATACGCAGTATTTT. This sequence encodes CASSLRGGLAGRRDTQYF.

This clone is a singleton in its sample. The chain recombines TRBV4-1 with TRBJ1-1; no clear D gene. The V and J ends lost 3 bases and 9 bases respectively, with 11 bases between them. The CDR3 covers 12 residues. In germline, CDR1 is MGHRA, CDR2 YSYEKL. The CDR3: CASSHSRGQAFF. DNA of the CDR3: TGCGCCAGCAGCCATTCGCGAGGTCAAGCTTTCTTT.

This clone came up once. This chain connects TRBV15 to TRBJ1-5, with D unresolved. Germline V gene lookup returns CDR1 LNHNV and CDR2 YYDKDF (reference sequence). V was clipped by 0 bases and J by 0 bases, with 15 bases between them. The CDR3 is made up of 18 amino acids. The CDR3 nucleotides read TGTGCCACCAGCAGAGAACCGTCGGGATTAAATAGCAATCAGCCCCAGCATTTT. This translates into CATSREPSGLNSNQPQHF.

In this sample, this clone turned up a few times. The chain recombines TRBV10-3 with TRBJ2-5, with D possibly being TRBD1 (5 bases). Germline V gives CDR1 ENHRY, CDR2 SYGVKD. The CDR3 spans 13 residues. Deletions cut 5 bases from V and 9 bases from J, with 16 bases between. Written as DNA, the CDR3 is TGTGCCATCAGTCCCACGCTGGAAGGGGCCCAGTACTTC. This codes for CAISPTLEGAQYF.

The chain employs TRBV2 and TRBJ2-5; no clear D gene. V was cut by 5 bases and J by 5 bases, with 6 bases left in between. This CDR3 comprises 11 residues. Germline V gene sequence: CDR1 SNHLY, CDR2 FYNNEI. The CDR3 sequence: CASSPGETQYF. The CDR3 DNA is TGTGCCAGCAGTCCCGGGGAGACCCAGTACTTC.

V and J are TRBV5-1 and TRBJ2-5; D might be TRBD1 (5 bases). This CDR3 region has 14 residues. The V end lost 2 bases, the J end lost 5 bases, and 13 bases lay between the germline ends. CDR1 SGHRS and CDR2 YFSETQ come from the germline V gene. CDR3 loop: CASSFDPYRETQYF. In DNA, the CDR3 is TGCGCCAGCAGCTTCGACCCCTACAGGGAGACCCAGTACTTC.

This sequence joins TRBV4-3 and TRBJ2-7, with TRBD2 identical over 10 bases. Germline V lookup: CDR1 LGHNA, CDR2 YSLEER. Trimming removed 4 bases from V and 5 bases from J; junction bases left unmatched: 17. The CDR3 sequence is 18 residues long. CDR3 region: CASSPWAGLAGVVNEQYF. The CDR3 DNA reads TGCGCCAGCAGCCCGTGGGCCGGGCTAGCGGGAGTTGTCAACGAGCAGTACTTC.

This clone was detected only a few times. The chain is built from TRBV19 and TRBJ1-1; perhaps TRBD1 as D (6 bases). Per germline, CDR1 LNHDA and CDR2 SQIVND (reference sequence). Trimming took 0 bases from V and 1 from J, leaving 9 bases between them. The CDR3 has 15 residues. DNA for the CDR3: TGTGCCAGTAGTATAGAGGGGGCCGAGAACACTGAAGCTTTCTTT. Residues: CASSIEGAENTEAFF.

The chain employs TRBV5-1 and TRBJ2-3; a possible D gene is TRBD2 (6 bases). The CDR3 is 14 residues long. V lost 4 bases, J lost 1 base, and 10 bases lay in between. The germline gives CDR1 SGHRS, CDR2 YFSETQ. CDR3 protein: CASSPGGGTDTQYF. The CDR3, as DNA: TGCGCCAGCAGCCCCGGGGGAGGCACAGATACGCAGTATTTT.

The sample holds a few counts of this clone. This rearrangement joins TRBV5-1 to TRBJ2-7; 7 positions match TRBD2. Trimming removed 0 bases from V and 2 bases from J; junction bases left unmatched: 2. This CDR3 has 14 residues. The germline gives CDR1 SGHRS, CDR2 YFSETQ. In DNA form, the CDR3 reads TGCGCCAGCAGCTTGGGCGGGAGTGCCTACGAGCAGTACTTC. Protein product: CASSLGGSAYEQYF.

The chain joins TRBV5-1 to TRBJ2-5, with D possibly TRBD2 on 5 matching bases. CDR3 length: 19 amino acids. Germline CDR1 reads SGHRS; CDR2 reads YFSETQ. V was cut by 4 bases and J by 1 base, with 26 bases left in between. The CDR3 spells CASSPGGLSSTGLQETQYF. The DNA of the CDR3 is TGCGCCAGCAGCCCAGGTGGACTTTCGAGTACGGGTCTCCAAGAGACCCAGTACTTC.

CDR3 coding DNA: TGTGCCAGCAGCTTCCAGGGAGGGGACGAGCAGTACTTC. Amino acid sequence: CASSFQGGDEQYF. This chain connects TRBV5-4 to TRBJ2-7; 7 bases fit TRBD2. Looked up from germline, CDR1 is SGHNT and CDR2 is YYREEE (reference sequence). The CDR3 is 13 amino acids. V trimming: 2 bases; J trimming: 5 bases; junction bases outside the gene matches: 4.

DNA for the CDR3: TGTGCCAGCAGCTTAGCCGGGGGGGAAGGGGAGACCCAGTACTTC. This sequence encodes CASSLAGGEGETQYF. The chain is built from TRBV7-2 and TRBJ2-5; 8 bases map to TRBD2. With V trimmed by 0 bases and J by 5 bases, 5 bases remained unmatched. The CDR3 spans 15 residues. Per germline, CDR1 SGHTA and CDR2 FQGNSA.

This chain uses TRBV27 with TRBJ1-2; perhaps TRBD1 as D (6 bases). Trimming pared 5 bases from V and 5 bases from J, leaving 15 bases between. Germline CDR1 reads MNHEY; CDR2 reads SMNVEV (reference sequence). The CDR3 is 14 residues long. CDR3 in DNA: TGTGCCAGCAGTCCTCTACAGGGTAGATATGGCTACACCTTC. It encodes CASSPLQGRYGYTF.